In this sample, the clone carrying this T cell receptor beta chain turned up once. Germline CDR1 reads DFQATT; CDR2 reads SNEGSKA (reference sequence). The CDR3 sequence is 11 residues long. Trimming took 3 bases from V and 2 from J, leaving 5 bases between them. The data originate from a study of blood T cell repertoires in COVID-19. Per the authors' pipeline: Quantification of nucleated cells was approximated via reference gene primer amplification. Repertoires were generated with immunoSEQ multiplex PCR, while TCRdb's copy carries only in-frame clones and drops some. The V and J calls and clone size are taken from that table; D and trimming were inferred from the DNA. The sample shows a few hundred thousand clones, 82% of them seen only once.

This sequence joins TRBV20-1 and TRBJ2-7; D remains ambiguous. The clonotype was recovered from a young woman with acute or convalescent COVID-19. The specimen was peripheral blood. CDR3 bases: TGCAGTGCTAGGCAGGCCTACGAGCAGTACTTC. It encodes CSARQAYEQYF.